This is a list of T cell receptor beta chains from one sample in a study of T cells after posttransplantation cyclophosphamide. Sequencing was performed with immunoSEQ multiplex PCR; in TCRdb, only in-frame clones are kept and a portion is missing. This sample carries around 10,000 clones, about four fifths of them seen once, and the ten largest clones take around 5%. Sequenced material: PBMCs, taken after allogeneic stem cell transplant with posttransplant cyclophosphamide. The receptors shown here come from a female patient aged 45 to 65 who received an allogeneic stem cell transplant from a related donor, was CMV-positive, and had no GVHD. Some T cells may be supplied by the graft donor. CDR3s include the opening cysteine and the closing phenylalanine or tryptophan. D genes are given only for firm matches. The size field is filled for only some rows; it gives once, few, many or a size class.

V gene	D gene	clone size	J gene	CDR3 DNA	CDR3 protein
TRBV6-5	TRBD2	.	TRBJ2-1	TGTGCCAGCAGTTACCTCCGGGGGGGAAACAATGAGCAGTTCTTC	CASSYLRGGNNEQFF
TRBV7-8	.	.	TRBJ1-1	TGTGCCAGCAGCTTTGATCAGGGGAGGGCTGAAGCTTTCTTT	CASSFDQGRAEAFF
TRBV7-9	TRBD1	.	TRBJ1-5	TGTGCCAGCAGCATAACAGGGGGCGCGCATCAGCCCCAGCATTTT	CASSITGGAHQPQHF
TRBV18	TRBD1	.	TRBJ1-5	TGTGCCAGCTCACCTAGGACAGGGGAGGATCAGCCCCAGCATTTT	CASSPRTGEDQPQHF
TRBV23-1	.	.	TRBJ2-7	TGCGCCAGCAGTCATCCGAGATACGAGCAGTACTTC	CASSHPRYEQYF
TRBV2	TRBD2	.	TRBJ2-3	TGTGCCAGCAGTGTTGGACTAGACACAGATACGCAGTATTTT	CASSVGLDTDTQYF
TRBV10-3	.	.	TRBJ1-1	TGTGCCATCAGTGACCCGCAGGGCACTGAAGCTTTCTTT	CAISDPQGTEAFF
TRBV30	.	.	TRBJ2-6	TGTGCCTGGAGTCCCTTCGGCGGGGACCTATTCTCTGGGGCCAACGTCCTGACTTTC	CAWSPFGGDLFSGANVLTF
TRBV9	TRBD2	.	TRBJ2-1	TGTGCCAGCAGCTTCCGACTAGCGGGGGCCCACAATGAGCAGTTCTTC	CASSFRLAGAHNEQFF
TRBV29-1	TRBD1	.	TRBJ2-7	TGCAGCGTGGCCGGACAGGGGGACGAGCAGTACTTC	CSVAGQGDEQYF
TRBV2	.	.	TRBJ2-7	TGTGCCAGCAGCGGTAGCTCCTACGAGCAGTACTTC	CASSGSSYEQYF
TRBV7-9	.	.	TRBJ2-4	TGTGCCAGCAGCTGGAACAGGGCTATGGACATTCAGTACTTC	CASSWNRAMDIQYF
TRBV14	.	medium-sized	TRBJ1-4	TGTGCCAGCAGCCCCCGGACCGGCGGCGGGGAAAAACTGTTTTTT	CASSPRTGGGEKLFF
TRBV18	TRBD1	once	TRBJ1-2	TGTGCCAGCTCACAGGAGGGGGCCAACTATGGCTACACCTTC	CASSQEGANYGYTF
TRBV2	.	once	TRBJ2-1	TGTGCCAGCAGTGAGTACGGGATGAGCTCCTACAATGAGCAGTTCTTC	CASSEYGMSSYNEQFF
TRBV7-2	TRBD1	.	TRBJ2-7	TGTGCCAGCAGCCCGGCGGGACAGGGGGCTTACGAGCAGTACTTC	CASSPAGQGAYEQYF
TRBV19	.	.	TRBJ2-1	TGTGCCAGTAGAGAGCTGAGCAGGGACAATGAGCAGTTCTTC	CASRELSRDNEQFF
TRBV16	.	.	TRBJ2-2	TGTGCCAGCAGCCAATACCCCGGCAGGTCGTCGAACACCGGGGAGCTGTTTTTT	CASSQYPGRSSNTGELFF
TRBV18	.	.	TRBJ1-2	TGTGCCAGCTCACCAACGGCCAGGACGGGAAATGGCTACACCTTC	CASSPTARTGNGYTF
TRBV27	.	.	TRBJ2-2	TGTGCCAGCAGTTACACAGGGCTCACCGGGGAGCTGTTTTTT	CASSYTGLTGELFF
TRBV6-1	.	few	TRBJ1-4	TGTGCCAGCGGGTTTAAGAGTTCGGGGTATGAAAAACTGTTTTTT	CASGFKSSGYEKLFF
TRBV6-6	.	.	TRBJ1-1	TGTGCCAGCAGGGAAGGGGGAATCACTGAAGCTTTCTTT	CASREGGITEAFF
TRBV28	.	.	TRBJ2-6	TGTGCCAGCAGTTCTCAACAGGGTTCTGGGGCCAACGTCCTGACTTTC	CASSSQQGSGANVLTF